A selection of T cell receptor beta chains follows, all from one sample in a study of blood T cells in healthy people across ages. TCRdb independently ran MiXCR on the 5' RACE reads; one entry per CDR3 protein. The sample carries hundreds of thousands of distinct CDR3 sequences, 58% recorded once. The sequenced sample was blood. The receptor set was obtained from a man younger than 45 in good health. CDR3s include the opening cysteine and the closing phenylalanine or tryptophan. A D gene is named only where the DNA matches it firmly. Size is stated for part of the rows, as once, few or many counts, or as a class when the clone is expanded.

CDR3: CASSQRSDGGVSYEQYF
DNA: TGCGCCAGCAGCCAACGGTCCGACGGGGGCGTTTCTTACGAGCAGTACTTC
size: -
J: TRBJ2-7
V: TRBV4-3
D: -

CDR3: CASSLGSVGGEQFF
DNA: TGCGCCAGCAGCTTGGGTTCGGTGGGTGGTGAGCAGTTCTTC
size: few
J: TRBJ2-1
V: TRBV5-1
D: -

CDR3: CASSPGGWAKNIQYF
DNA: TGTGCCAGCAGCCCCGGGGGTTGGGCCAAAAACATTCAGTACTTC
size: -
J: TRBJ2-4
V: TRBV7-2
D: -

CDR3: CASGRRGYNEQFF
DNA: TGTGCCAGCGGCCGGAGGGGCTACAATGAGCAGTTCTTC
size: -
J: TRBJ2-1
V: TRBV6-2/TRBV6-3
D: -

CDR3: CSVEVVSRDRGTEQYF
DNA: TGCAGCGTTGAAGTCGTGTCCCGGGACAGGGGGACCGAGCAGTACTTC
size: -
J: TRBJ2-7
V: TRBV29-1
D: TRBD1

CDR3: CASSLAVGNEQFF
DNA: TGCGCCAGCAGCTTGGCGGTCGGAAATGAGCAGTTCTTC
size: few
J: TRBJ2-1
V: TRBV5-1
D: -

CDR3: CAISRAGASQETQYF
DNA: TGTGCCATCAGCAGGGCGGGGGCCTCCCAAGAGACCCAGTACTTC
size: -
J: TRBJ2-5
V: TRBV10-3
D: -

CDR3: CATSGPSDGSTRETQYF
DNA: TGTGCCACCAGTGGCCCTTCTGACGGCTCAACCCGAGAGACCCAGTACTTC
size: -
J: TRBJ2-5
V: TRBV24-1
D: -

CDR3: CATSRDEQYF
DNA: TGTGCCACCAGCAGAGACGAGCAGTACTTC
size: -
J: TRBJ2-7
V: TRBV15
D: -

CDR3: CSARDRRGTPETQYF
DNA: TGCAGTGCTAGAGATCGGAGGGGAACACCAGAGACCCAGTACTTC
size: -
J: TRBJ2-5
V: TRBV20-1
D: -

CDR3: CASAGTVPNSGYGYTF
DNA: TGTGCCAGCGCCGGGACAGTACCCAATTCGGGCTATGGCTACACCTTC
size: -
J: TRBJ1-2
V: TRBV4-2
D: TRBD1

CDR3: CATSRFSGDYTDTQYF
DNA: TGTGCCACCAGCAGATTCAGCGGGGACTACACAGATACGCAGTATTTT
size: few
J: TRBJ2-3
V: TRBV15
D: TRBD2

CDR3: CASSYGLGVNTEAFF
DNA: TGTGCCAGCAGTTACGGGCTAGGGGTGAACACTGAAGCTTTCTTT
size: once
J: TRBJ1-1
V: TRBV6-5
D: -

CDR3: CASRRQGDIYEQYF
DNA: TGTGCCAGCAGACGCCAGGGGGACATCTACGAGCAGTACTTC
size: -
J: TRBJ2-7
V: TRBV28
D: TRBD1

CDR3: CASSRGGAGEDGYTF
DNA: TGTGCCAGCAGTCGAGGAGGGGCAGGGGAGGACGGCTACACCTTC
size: -
J: TRBJ1-2
V: TRBV6-2/TRBV6-3
D: -

CDR3: CASSRLGGRVSEQYF
DNA: TGTGCCAGCAGTAGGTTGGGCGGGAGAGTCTCCGAGCAGTACTTC
size: -
J: TRBJ2-7
V: TRBV28
D: TRBD2

CDR3: CASSARIAGYNEQFF
DNA: TGTGCCAGCAGTGCCAGGATAGCGGGGTACAATGAGCAGTTCTTC
size: -
J: TRBJ2-1
V: TRBV12-3/TRBV12-4
D: TRBD2

CDR3: CATSGKGTDTQYF
DNA: TGTGCCACCAGTGGTAAGGGCACAGATACGCAGTATTTT
size: -
J: TRBJ2-3
V: TRBV24-1
D: -

CDR3: CSAGGPGTDEQYF
DNA: TGCAGTGCTGGCGGGCCAGGGACCGACGAGCAGTACTTC
size: -
J: TRBJ2-7
V: TRBV20-1
D: -

CDR3: CASSVALGGYTF
DNA: TGTGCCAGCAGTGTTGCGCTGGGAGGCTACACCTTC
size: few
J: TRBJ1-2
V: TRBV2
D: -

CDR3: CASSPQNLAANEQFF
DNA: TGTGCCAGCTCACCGCAAAACTTAGCGGCCAATGAGCAGTTCTTC
size: -
J: TRBJ2-1
V: TRBV18
D: -

CDR3: CASSPTGGSTDTQYF
DNA: TGTGCCAGCAGCCCCACCGGCGGGAGTACAGATACGCAGTATTTT
size: -
J: TRBJ2-3
V: TRBV5-6
D: TRBD2

CDR3: CASSPSYRFNSPLHF
DNA: TGTGCCAGCAGCCCTTCCTACCGATTTAATTCACCCCTCCACTTT
size: -
J: TRBJ1-6
V: TRBV3-1
D: -

CDR3: CAGSPQVNSGANVPTF
DNA: TGTGCCGGCAGCCCACAAGTGAACTCTGGGGCCAACGTCCCGACTTTC
size: -
J: TRBJ2-6
V: TRBV7-2
D: -